This T cell receptor (beta chain) was captured by sequencing in a study of OX40 agonist ivuxolimab in advanced cancers. Background on the study: Prior anti-PD-1, anti-PD-L1 or anti-CTLA-4 therapy was allowed; around 43% had some.

Patients who had autoimmune disease history or got systemic immunosuppression were left out. Profiling relied on immunoSEQ multiplex PCR, and the TCRdb table lists in-frame clones only, not all of them. The data show under 45,000 clones, 80% seen once. V gave up 4 bases and J gave up 10 bases, with 17 bases separating them. CDR3 size: 14 residues. The germline CDR1 and CDR2 sequences are MGHRA and YSYEKL. The material sequenced was CD4+ or CD8+ T cells sorted from blood, taken in a trial of the OX40 agonist ivuxolimab. The clonotype originates from an adult with an advanced solid tumor such as melanoma, head and neck, liver or kidney cancer. The chain uses TRBV4-1 and TRBJ1-5; perhaps TRBD1 as D (5 bases). In nucleotides, the CDR3 is TGCGCCAGCAGCCCGCAAATCCGTGGGGCACCCCAGCATTTT. This translates into CASSPQIRGAPQHF.